This TCR beta chain was captured in a study of blood T cell repertoires in COVID-19. Study overall: Material from acute and convalescent COVID-19 was sourced from the United States, Italy and Spain. PBMCs, B-cell-depleted T cells, or T cells provided the cDNA or gDNA that made up the material.

The V gene end was trimmed by 5 bases and the J gene end by 3 bases; junction bases not matched to a gene: 6. The CDR3 length is 14 residues. Germline V gives CDR1 SGDLS, CDR2 YYNGEE. Here immunoSEQ multiplex PCR was the method, and the copy in TCRdb shows in-frame clones only, minus some. The table has about 34,000 clones, 78% seen once. The source of this sequence is a woman in her fifties or sixties with acute or convalescent COVID-19. The sequenced sample was peripheral blood. The gene calls are TRBV9 and TRBJ2-7; 9 nucleotides agree with TRBD1. In DNA form, the CDR3 reads TGTGCCAGCAGTGATGGACAGGGGAACTACGAGCAGTACTTC. Protein: CASSDGQGNYEQYF.